The following is a T cell receptor beta chain sequence with its context. How the authors handled the data: Reference gene primers were amplified, and this amplification served to estimate nucleated cell counts. Profiled with immunoSEQ multiplex PCR; TCRdb holds only in-frame clones, not every one. The D gene and trimming were derived from the DNA, and the V and J assignments and clone size from that table. The profile shows over 95,000 clones, roughly 84% of them singletons. This sample stems from a study of blood T cell repertoires in COVID-19. Study-wide background: Samples taken during acute and convalescent COVID-19 were collected in the United States, Italy and Spain. From T cells, B-cell-depleted T cells, or PBMCs came the material, which was cDNA or gDNA.

The CDR3 consists of 14 residues. Germline V lookup: CDR1 MNHEY, CDR2 SMNVEV (reference sequence). With V trimmed by 5 bases and J by 4 bases, 5 bases remained unmatched. V gene TRBV27 combines with J gene TRBJ1-2; 9 bases fit TRBD1. Sequencing was carried out using peripheral blood. This sequence was found in a man aged 70 or older with active or convalescent COVID-19. The CDR3 loop reads CASSTTGGSYGYTF. CDR3 DNA: TGTGCCAGCAGTACTACAGGGGGCTCCTATGGCTACACCTTC.